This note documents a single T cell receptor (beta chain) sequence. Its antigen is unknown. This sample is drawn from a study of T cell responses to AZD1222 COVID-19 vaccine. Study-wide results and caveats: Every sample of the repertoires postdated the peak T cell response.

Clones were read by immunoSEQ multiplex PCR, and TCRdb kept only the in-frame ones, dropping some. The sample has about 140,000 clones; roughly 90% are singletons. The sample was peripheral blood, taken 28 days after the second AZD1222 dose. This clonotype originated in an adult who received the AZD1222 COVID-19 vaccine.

CDR3 nucleotides: TGTGCCAGCAGCTATACTGAAAAATCCACCGGGGAGCTGTTTTTT. This gives the protein CASSYTEKSTGELFF. This chain uses TRBV6-2 or TRBV6-3 with TRBJ2-2; D call uncertain. V was shortened by 6 bases and J by 4 bases, with 15 bases between the two germline ends. Germline CDR1 is MNHEY and CDR2 is SVGEGT. This CDR3 spans 15 amino acids.